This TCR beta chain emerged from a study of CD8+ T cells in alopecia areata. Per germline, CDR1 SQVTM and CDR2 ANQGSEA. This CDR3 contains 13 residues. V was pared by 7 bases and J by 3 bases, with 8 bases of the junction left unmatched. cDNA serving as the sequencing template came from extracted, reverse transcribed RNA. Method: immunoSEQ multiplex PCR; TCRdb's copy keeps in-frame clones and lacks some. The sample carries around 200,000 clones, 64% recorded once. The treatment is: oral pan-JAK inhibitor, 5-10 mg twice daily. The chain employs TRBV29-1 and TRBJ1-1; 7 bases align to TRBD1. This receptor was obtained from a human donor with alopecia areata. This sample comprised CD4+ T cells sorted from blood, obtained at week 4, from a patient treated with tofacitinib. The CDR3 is CSAKTGMDTEAFF. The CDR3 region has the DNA TGCAGCGCCAAGACAGGGATGGACACTGAAGCTTTCTTT.